This record looks at one TCR beta chain sequence and its context. The CDR3 loop spans 13 amino acids. Germline V gives CDR1 LGHDT, CDR2 YNNKEL (reference sequence). The germline V and J ends were trimmed by 5 bases and 2 bases, with 10 bases remaining between them. This record belongs to a study of blood T cell repertoires in COVID-19. This table comes from immunoSEQ multiplex PCR, and its TCRdb copy is limited to in-frame clones, with some not included. The repertoire holds roughly 500,000 clones, with 89% as singletons. The receptor was derived from a man aged 18 to 29 with COVID-19, enrolled during active disease. Specimen: peripheral blood. The chain recombines TRBV3-1 (or the pseudogene TRBV3-2) with TRBJ2-7; no clear D gene. The CDR3 reads CASSDTATYEQYF. The DNA of the CDR3 is TGTGCCAGCAGCGATACAGCTACCTACGAGCAGTACTTC.